This T cell receptor (beta chain) was captured by sequencing in a study of OX40 agonist ivuxolimab in advanced cancers. At the level of the study: Patients with hepatocellular carcinoma, melanoma, renal cell or head and neck cancer made up the dose-escalation patients. Around 40% of patients had received prior checkpoint inhibitor therapy. Study-level findings and limits: Expanded clones tended on average to be more numerous among CD8+ T cells than CD4+.

Blood got drawn at baseline, again on cycle 4 day 1, and then on cycle 7 day 1. Points on this clone: Antigen: not known.

V was shortened by 3 bases and J by 5 bases, with 7 bases between the two germline ends. Germline V lookup: CDR1 LNHNV, CDR2 YYDKDF (reference sequence). The CDR3 has 12 residues. Profiled with immunoSEQ multiplex PCR; TCRdb holds only in-frame clones, not every one. Found here are about 50,000 clones, about 88% of them singletons; the top ten hold about 1%. This receptor was obtained from an adult with an advanced solid tumor such as melanoma, head and neck, liver or kidney cancer. The chain carries TRBV15 and TRBJ2-5, with a possible D match to TRBD1 (5 bases). The sample consisted of CD4+ or CD8+ T cells sorted from blood, taken in a trial of the OX40 agonist ivuxolimab. The CDR3 loop is CATSRGLETQYF. The CDR3, as DNA: TGTGCCACCAGCAGGGGGCTGGAGACCCAGTACTTC. Looking up the rest from reference TRBV15 and TRBJ2-5 gives the full variable domain: DAMVIQNPRYQVTQFGKPVTLSCSQTLNHNVMYWYQQKSSQAPKLLFHYYDKDFNNEADTPDNFQSRRPNTSFCFLDIRSPGLGDTAMYLCATSRGLETQYFGPGTRLLVL.